The 26 T cell receptor beta chains listed next were all sequenced from one sample in a study of shared clonotypes between healthy human individuals. Data came from immunoSEQ multiplex PCR; TCRdb stores just in-frame clones and leaves some out. The top ten hold roughly 0.13% of the sample, which has 2,100,000 or so clones, 90% to 96% seen once. The sequenced sample was naive CD4+ T cells sorted from blood. Subset denoted: CD45RA+ positively selected. Source of these receptors: a man aged 18 to 30 in good health.

This rearrangement joins TRBV28 to TRBJ2-1, with 8 bases that match TRBD1. V dropped 3 bases and J dropped 8; count of bases not matched to a gene: 9. This CDR3 comprises 15 residues. CDR1 and CDR2 (germline): MDHEN, SYDVKM. Here the CDR3 reads CASSFRTGLFHEQFF. In DNA form, the CDR3 reads TGTGCCAGCAGTTTTAGGACAGGGCTCTTCCATGAGCAGTTCTTC.

This rearrangement joins TRBV10-3 to TRBJ2-3, with 8 bases matching TRBD2. V was clipped by 4 bases and J by 2 bases; unmatched bases: 5. Germline-derived CDR1 and CDR2 are ENHRY and SYGVKD. The CDR3 is made up of 15 amino acids. CDR3 sequence: CAISGGAGDTDTQYF. CDR3 in DNA: TGTGCCATCAGTGGGGGAGCGGGAGACACAGATACGCAGTATTTT.

This chain uses TRBV4-2 with TRBJ1-3; D unresolved. The germline gives CDR1 LGHNA, CDR2 YNFKEQ. The V end was cut by 0 bases, the J end by 0 bases, with 6 bases between. CDR3 size: 15 residues. CDR3 in amino acids: CASSQDWISGNTIYF. The CDR3 DNA follows: TGTGCCAGCAGCCAAGACTGGATCTCTGGAAACACCATATATTTT.

The chain combines TRBV18 with TRBJ2-1; D call uncertain. Germline V gene sequence: CDR1 KGHSH, CDR2 LQKENI. The CDR3 has 14 residues. Trimming shortened V by 2 bases and J by 9 bases, and 14 bases separated the two germline ends. CDR3 nucleotide sequence: TGTGCCAGCTCACCATTGCTGGATTCGGGTGAGCAGTTCTTC. Protein product: CASSPLLDSGEQFF.

V gene TRBV10-2 combines with J gene TRBJ2-3; D remains unclear. V lost 1 base and J lost 4, with 3 bases in between. Per germline, CDR1 WSHSY and CDR2 SAAADI. The CDR3 runs to 12 residues. CDR3 bases: TGCGCCAGCAGTGAGTTTCCAGATACGCAGTATTTT. Translating it yields CASSEFPDTQYF.

The chain has TRBV7-2 and TRBJ2-3; D may be TRBD2 (6 bases). The CDR3 is made up of 16 amino acids. V shed 3 bases and J shed 0 bases, with 13 bases lying between them. Per the germline V gene, CDR1 is SGHTA and CDR2 is FQGNSA. CDR3 amino acids: CASSLGGGISTDTQYF. The DNA of the CDR3 is TGTGCCAGCAGCTTGGGTGGCGGGATCAGCACAGATACGCAGTATTTT.

The V gene is TRBV11-2, the J gene TRBJ2-5, with TRBD2 matching over 8 bases. Germline V gene lookup returns CDR1 SGHAT and CDR2 FQNNGV. This CDR3 has 15 residues. V was pared by 4 bases and J by 1 base, with 5 bases of the junction left unmatched. CDR3 sequence reads: CASSWGSGAQETQYF. The DNA for the CDR3 is TGTGCCAGCAGCTGGGGTAGCGGGGCCCAAGAGACCCAGTACTTC.

CDR3 in amino acids: CASSAGHYNEKLFF. CDR3 bases: TGTGCCAGTAGTGCCGGGCACTATAATGAAAAACTGTTTTTT. The chain carries TRBV19 and TRBJ1-4; no definite D call. Deletions cut 5 bases from V and 4 bases from J, with 11 bases between. The CDR3 sequence is 14 residues long. Germline CDR1 LNHDA, CDR2 SQIVND (reference sequence).

The chain has TRBV5-1 and TRBJ2-7; 10 nucleotides line up with TRBD2. This CDR3 comprises 17 residues. CDR1 and CDR2 from the germline V gene are SGHRS and YFSETQ. The J segment lost 2 bases and the V segment lost 1 base, leaving 9 bases of the junction unmatched. In DNA form, the CDR3 reads TGCGCCAGCAGCTTGCGGCTAGCGGGAGAAAGAACCTACGAGCAGTACTTC. As protein: CASSLRLAGERTYEQYF.

This chain connects TRBV4-1 to TRBJ1-4; 8 nucleotides match TRBD1. The CDR3 loop spans 14 amino acids. Germline V gene lookup returns CDR1 MGHRA and CDR2 YSYEKL. J gave up 6 bases and V 2 bases, and 2 bases lay outside the gene matches. The CDR3 region is CASSQRTGYEKLFF. The CDR3 DNA reads as TGCGCCAGCAGCCAAAGGACAGGGTATGAAAAACTGTTTTTT.

The gene calls are TRBV6-1 and TRBJ2-3; the D gene is possibly TRBD1 (6 bases). Germline lookup yields CDR1 MNHNS and CDR2 SASEGT. This CDR3 is built from 16 residues. The germline V and J ends were trimmed by 1 base and 1 base, with 12 bases remaining between them. In nucleotides, the CDR3 is TGTGCCAGCAGTGAAGGGCAGGGGTTGGGCACAGATACGCAGTATTTT. Protein: CASSEGQGLGTDTQYF.

V usage is TRBV19 and J usage is TRBJ2-7; weak D call: TRBD1 (6 bases). The CDR3 spans 14 residues. Germline values: CDR1 LNHDA, CDR2 SQIVND (reference sequence). Trimming stripped 5 bases from V and 1 base from J, with 12 bases between. CDR3 protein: CASSGTLTSYEQYF. The DNA of the CDR3 is TGTGCCAGTAGTGGGACACTGACTTCCTACGAGCAGTACTTC. The full variable domain, completed using reference TRBV19 and TRBJ2-7, is DGGITQSPKYLFRKEGQNVTLSCEQNLNHDAMYWYRQDPGQGLRLIYYSQIVNDFQKGDIAEGYSVSREKKESFPLTVTSAQKNPTAFYLCASSGTLTSYEQYFGPGTRLTVT.

This chain uses TRBV19 with TRBJ2-2, with a tentative D call TRBD1 (6 bases). V lost 7 bases, J lost 0 bases, and 6 bases lay in between. CDR1 and CDR2 (germline): LNHDA, SQIVND (reference sequence). CDR3 size: 13 residues. CDR3 amino acids: CASNRANTGELFF. The CDR3 DNA follows: TGTGCCAGTAACAGGGCGAACACCGGGGAGCTGTTTTTT.

The rearrangement uses TRBV19 and TRBJ2-1; 12 positions agree with TRBD2. V lost 8 bases and J lost 10; bases outside the gene matches: 9. Germline CDR1 is LNHDA and CDR2 is SQIVND (reference sequence). The CDR3 sequence is 14 residues long. Here the CDR3 DNA reads TGTGCCAGTGAACTAGCGGGAGGCCCCGGGGAGCAGTTCTTC. It specifies CASELAGGPGEQFF.

This clone is a singleton in its sample. V and J are TRBV25-1 and TRBJ2-1; the match to TRBD2 covers 7 bases. This CDR3 has 13 amino acids. Germline loops: CDR1 MGHDK, CDR2 SYGVNS. V lost 7 bases to trimming and J lost 9 bases; unmatched junction nucleotides: 9. CDR3 region: CASTLGLVSEQFF. For the CDR3, the DNA is TGTGCCAGCACCTTAGGACTAGTATCTGAGCAGTTCTTC.

The chain recombines TRBV12-2 with TRBJ1-3. TRBV12-2 is a known pseudogene. The CDR3 contains 14 residues. CDR3 DNA sequence: TGTGCAAGTCGCTTAGCGCGAACAGGAAACACCATATATTTT. It encodes CASRLARTGNTIYF.

This clone showed up just once. Other nucleotide sequences from this sample produce the same CDR3. The chain combines TRBV30 with TRBJ1-1, with D hard to call. The CDR3 runs 13 residues. Per germline, CDR1 GTSNPN and CDR2 SVGIG (reference sequence). Trimming took off 0 bases at V and 1 base at J, with 6 bases between the two ends. CDR3 bases: TGTGCCTGGAGTGTAGACACGAACACTGAAGCTTTCTTT. Translated: CAWSVDTNTEAFF.

The V and J genes are TRBV28 and TRBJ1-2, with D unresolved. V lost 3 bases, J lost 6 bases, and 11 bases lay in between. Germline V gene sequence: CDR1 MDHEN, CDR2 SYDVKM. This CDR3 region has 13 residues. CDR3 sequence reads: CASSLGWRNGYTF. In DNA form, the CDR3 reads TGTGCCAGCAGTTTGGGATGGCGCAATGGCTACACCTTC.

This clone was detected only once. This chain connects TRBV10-3 to TRBJ1-3, with D maybe TRBD1 (6 bases). Germline V gene data show CDR1 as ENHRY and CDR2 as SYGVKD. This CDR3 contains 12 residues. The V gene lost 9 bases and the J gene lost 3 bases, with 9 bases spanning the gap. CDR3 sequence reads: CAIKGHGNTIYF. The CDR3 region has the DNA TGTGCCATTAAGGGACATGGAAACACCATATATTTT.

The chain recombines TRBV11-2 with TRBJ2-3, with D possibly being TRBD2 (6 bases). Germline V gene lookup returns CDR1 SGHAT and CDR2 FQNNGV. Trimming shortened V by 0 bases and J by 2 bases, and 9 bases separated the two germline ends. This CDR3 is built from 15 residues. The CDR3 region has the DNA TGTGCCAGCAGCTTAGAGGGACTTTACACAGATACGCAGTATTTT. Translating gives CASSLEGLYTDTQYF.

The chain links TRBV6-6 to TRBJ2-7; a weak D match, TRBD1 (5 bases). Trimming stripped 0 bases from V and 5 bases from J, with 17 bases between. Germline lookup yields CDR1 MNHNY and CDR2 SVGAGI (reference sequence). The CDR3 extends over 16 amino acids. The CDR3 protein is CASSYSATVLWNEQYF. The CDR3 DNA reads as TGTGCCAGCAGTTACTCGGCGACAGTGCTATGGAACGAGCAGTACTTC.

This chain connects TRBV10-3 to TRBJ2-7, with D unclear. V was pared by 5 bases and J by 1 base, with 6 bases between. From germline, CDR1 is ENHRY and CDR2 SYGVKD. The CDR3 is 12 amino acids. CDR3 residues: CAISPKSYEQYF. The CDR3 region has the DNA TGTGCCATCAGTCCCAAATCCTACGAGCAGTACTTC.

The rearrangement links TRBV30 to TRBJ2-3, with 9 bases identical to TRBD1. Germline V gene sequence: CDR1 GTSNPN, CDR2 SVGIG (reference sequence). J gave up 4 bases and V 5 bases, and 7 bases lay outside the gene matches. The CDR3 is 14 residues long. The chain's CDR3 is CAWARQGVADTQYF. CDR3 DNA sequence: TGTGCCTGGGCGAGACAGGGGGTCGCAGATACGCAGTATTTT.

The chain is built from TRBV29-1 and TRBJ1-2; TRBD1 might be the D (5 bases). Germline CDR1 is SQVTM and CDR2 is ANQGSEA. This CDR3 region has 11 residues. Trimming cost V 8 bases and J 8 bases, with 15 bases left between them. In DNA, the CDR3 is TGCAGCCCTGGGGAGGGGTCGGGCTACACCTTC. This sequence encodes CSPGEGSGYTF.

This clone was detected only once. Other DNA sequences from this sample encode an identical CDR3 as well. The chain couples TRBV27 to TRBJ2-7, with 9 positions matching TRBD1. J lost 0 bases, V lost 0 bases, and 3 bases had no gene match. The germline V gene has CDR1 MNHEY and CDR2 SMNVEV (reference sequence). The CDR3 has 16 residues. The CDR3 is CASSLSGTGNSYEQYF. CDR3 in DNA: TGTGCCAGCAGTTTATCCGGGACAGGGAACTCCTACGAGCAGTACTTC.

The CDR3 loop is CASSESGPRELSGELFF. The CDR3 region has the DNA TGCGCCAGCAGTGAGTCAGGTCCGCGGGAGCTTAGCGGGGAGCTGTTTTTT. This rearrangement joins TRBV10-1 to TRBJ2-2; TRBD2 agrees at 7 bases. The trim removed 0 bases at V and 7 bases at J, leaving 11 bases unmatched. CDR1 is WNHNN, CDR2 SYGVQD, per germline (reference sequence). The CDR3 runs to 17 residues.